The present TCR beta chain was sequenced within a study of T cells after posttransplantation cyclophosphamide. Germline lookup yields CDR1 SNHLY and CDR2 FYNNEI. The CDR3 has 16 residues. V gave up 2 bases and J gave up 0 bases, with 11 bases separating them. Busulfan-fludarabine conditioning, marrow transplant, and cyclophosphamide on days +3 and +4 were administered. The assay was immunoSEQ multiplex PCR, and TCRdb's table has in-frame clones only and misses some. The table records roughly 17,000 clones, 70% to 80% of them present only once. The count of this clone is one. This chain links TRBV2 with TRBJ1-5; D not resolved. The sample in question was CD8+ T cells sorted from PBMCs, obtained approximately 1,900 days after a stem cell transplant with posttransplant cyclophosphamide. This TCR came from a female patient between 40 and 50 years old who received an allogeneic stem cell transplant from a related donor, was CMV-positive, and had no GVHD. Some T cells here may be from the graft donor. The CDR3 loop reads CASSELTSRSNQPQHF. The CDR3 nucleotides read TGTGCCAGCAGTGAACTTACTTCCCGTAGCAATCAGCCCCAGCATTTT. Full variable domain (rest looked up from reference TRBV2 and TRBJ1-5): EPEVTQTPSHQVTQMGQEVILRCVPISNHLYFYWYRQILGQKVEFLVSFYNNEISEKSEIFDDQFSVERPDGSNFTLKIRSTKLEDSAMYFCASSELTSRSNQPQHFGDGTRLSIL.